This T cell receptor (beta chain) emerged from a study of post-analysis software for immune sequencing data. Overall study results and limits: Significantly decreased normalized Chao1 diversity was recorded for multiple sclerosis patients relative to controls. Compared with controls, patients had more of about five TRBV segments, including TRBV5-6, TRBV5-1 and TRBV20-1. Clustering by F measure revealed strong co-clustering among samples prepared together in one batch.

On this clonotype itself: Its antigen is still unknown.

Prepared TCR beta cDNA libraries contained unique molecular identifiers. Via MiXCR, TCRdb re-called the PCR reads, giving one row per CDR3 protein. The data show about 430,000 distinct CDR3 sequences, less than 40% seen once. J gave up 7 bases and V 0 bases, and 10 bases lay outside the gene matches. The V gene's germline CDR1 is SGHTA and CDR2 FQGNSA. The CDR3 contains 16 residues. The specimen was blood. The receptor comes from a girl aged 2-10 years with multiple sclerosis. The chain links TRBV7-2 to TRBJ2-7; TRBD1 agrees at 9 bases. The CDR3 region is CASSLATGGALNEQYF. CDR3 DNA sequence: TGTGCCAGCAGCTTAGCCACAGGGGGCGCCTTGAATGAGCAGTACTTC. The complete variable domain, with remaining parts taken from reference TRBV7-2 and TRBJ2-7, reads GAGVSQSPSNKVTEKGKDVELRCDPISGHTALYWYRQSLGQGLEFLIYFQGNSAPDKSGLPSDRFSAERTGGSVSTLTIQRTQQEDSAVYLCASSLATGGALNEQYFGPGTRLTVT.